This T cell receptor beta chain was sequenced for a study of blood T cell repertoires in COVID-19. At the level of the study: T cells, B-cell-depleted T cells, or PBMCs supplied cDNA or gDNA.

As handled by the study authors: Reference gene primer amplification in the assay estimated nucleated cell counts. Sequencing used immunoSEQ multiplex PCR; TCRdb keeps in-frame clones, though not all of them. V and J calls and clone size are those listed in that table; D and trimming were worked out from the DNA. Of approximately 200,000 clones listed, under 85% are singletons. Sequenced: peripheral blood. This TCR came from a man aged 55 to 69 with active or convalescent COVID-19.

The CDR3 DNA is TGTGCCAGCCGCGGGGGGAACCTTAACACCGGGGAGCTGTTTTTT. Protein product: CASRGGNLNTGELFF. This rearrangement joins TRBV18 to TRBJ2-2, with TRBD2 matching over 8 bases. CDR1 KGHSH and CDR2 LQKENI come from the germline V gene. Germline trimming cut 8 bases from V and 2 bases from J; bases unmatched to any gene: 7. The CDR3 loop spans 15 amino acids.